Sequencing of this T cell receptor (beta chain) was carried out in a study of OX40 agonist ivuxolimab in advanced cancers. Whole-study findings and limits: Some nonresponders also had low normalized T-cell clonal expansion. The average count of expanded clones was higher among CD8+ T cells than among CD4+.

Of note for this clone: Its target is unknown. At one end, the junction sequence differs from germline, possibly due to a read error.

Prior autoimmune disease or systemic immunosuppression barred patients. The study sampled blood at baseline, cycle 4 day 1, and cycle 7 day 1. The germline CDR1 and CDR2 sequences are SSHAT and FNYEAQ (reference sequence). The CDR3 spans 14 residues. Clones were read by immunoSEQ multiplex PCR, and TCRdb kept only the in-frame ones, dropping some. Altogether about 18,000 clones are present, 90% being singletons, with the ten largest covering 49%. J is TRBJ1-1 and V is TRBV7-7; D is uncertain. The specimen comprised CD4+ or CD8+ T cells sorted from blood, sampled in a trial of the OX40 agonist ivuxolimab. This clonotype originated in an adult with an advanced solid tumor such as melanoma, head and neck, liver or kidney cancer. The CDR3 loop reads CASSPIGGNTEAFF. CDR3 DNA: TGTGCTAGCAGCCCCATCGGCGGGAACACTGAAGCTTTCTTT.